The 2 T cell receptor beta chains in this list originate from one sample, sequenced in a study of CD8+ T cells in alopecia areata. cDNA prepared by RNA extraction and subsequent reverse transcription served as the template for sequencing. Sequenced by immunoSEQ multiplex PCR; TCRdb stores in-frame clones only, minus some. The table has roughly 20,000 clones, less than 70% seen once. CD4+ cells of roughly 5 patients were further sorted as CD25+CD127-. The specimen sequenced was CD4+ Tregs sorted from blood. These receptors were obtained from a human donor with alopecia areata.

The chain links TRBV2 to TRBJ2-3; no definite D call. The length of the CDR3 is 12 residues. Germline V gives CDR1 SNHLY, CDR2 FYNNEI. V was cut by 6 bases and J by 8 bases, with 12 bases left in between. In DNA, the CDR3 is TGTGCCAGCAGACTTACCACGGGTACGCAGTATTTT. It codes for CASRLTTGTQYF. The full variable domain, in which reference TRBV2 and TRBJ2-3 provide the parts outside the CDR3, is EPEVTQTPSHQVTQMGQEVILRCVPISNHLYFYWYRQILGQKVEFLVSFYNNEISEKSEIFDDQFSVERPDGSNFTLKIRSTKLEDSAMYFCASRLTTGTQYFGPGTRLTVL.

The rearrangement links TRBV11-3 to TRBJ2-5; the match to TRBD2 covers 9 bases. The CDR3 consists of 17 residues. V shed 5 bases, J shed 1 base, and the junction held 11 bases outside the gene matches. CDR1 is SGHNT and CDR2 is YENEEA in the germline V gene. The CDR3 bases are TGTGCCAGCAGCAAGGAGTGGGGCGGGGGGGCCCAAGAGACCCAGTACTTC. This encodes CASSKEWGGGAQETQYF.